The entry that follows covers one T cell receptor beta chain sequence. Method: immunoSEQ multiplex PCR; TCRdb's copy keeps in-frame clones and lacks some. The table lists about 150,000 clones, 87% of them singletons. This sample was taken from a study of T cell responses to AZD1222 COVID-19 vaccine. The CDR3 is made up of 15 amino acids. Trimming left V 1 base short and J 6 bases short, with 14 bases between. Germline V gene sequence: CDR1 SGDLS, CDR2 YYNGEE. Here the sequenced sample was peripheral blood, taken 28 days after the second AZD1222 dose. This chain connects TRBV9 to TRBJ2-1; the D gene is possibly TRBD2 (5 bases). The sequence came from an adult who received the AZD1222 COVID-19 vaccine. The CDR3 reads CASSVSTSWGNEQFF. The CDR3 bases are TGTGCCAGCAGCGTATCAACTAGTTGGGGCAATGAGCAGTTCTTC.